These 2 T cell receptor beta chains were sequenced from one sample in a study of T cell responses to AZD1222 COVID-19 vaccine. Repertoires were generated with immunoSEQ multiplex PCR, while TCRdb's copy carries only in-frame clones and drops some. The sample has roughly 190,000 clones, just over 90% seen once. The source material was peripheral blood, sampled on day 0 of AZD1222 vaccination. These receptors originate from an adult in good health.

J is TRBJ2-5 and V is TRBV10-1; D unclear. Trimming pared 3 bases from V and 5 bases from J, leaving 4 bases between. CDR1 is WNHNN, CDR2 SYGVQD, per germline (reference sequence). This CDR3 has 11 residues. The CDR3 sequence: CASSEGETQYF. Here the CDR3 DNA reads TGCGCCAGCAGTGAAGGGGAGACCCAGTACTTC.

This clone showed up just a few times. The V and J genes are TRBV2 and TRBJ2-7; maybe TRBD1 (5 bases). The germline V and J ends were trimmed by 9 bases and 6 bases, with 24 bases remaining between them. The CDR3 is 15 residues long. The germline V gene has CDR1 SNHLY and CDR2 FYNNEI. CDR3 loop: CARTSQVGPGVEQYF. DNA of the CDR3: TGTGCCAGAACTTCTCAGGTGGGGCCGGGTGTCGAGCAGTACTTC.